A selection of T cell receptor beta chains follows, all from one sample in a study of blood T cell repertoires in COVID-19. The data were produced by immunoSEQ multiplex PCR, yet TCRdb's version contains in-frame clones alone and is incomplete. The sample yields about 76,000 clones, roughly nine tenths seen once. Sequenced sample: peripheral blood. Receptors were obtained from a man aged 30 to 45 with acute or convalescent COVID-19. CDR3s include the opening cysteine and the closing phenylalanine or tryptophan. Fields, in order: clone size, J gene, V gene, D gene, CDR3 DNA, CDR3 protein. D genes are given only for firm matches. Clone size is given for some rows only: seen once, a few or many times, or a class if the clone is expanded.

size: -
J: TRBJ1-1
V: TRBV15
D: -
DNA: TGTGCCACCAGCCACCAGCGAGGTGTGAACACTGAAGCTTTCTTT
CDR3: CATSHQRGVNTEAFF

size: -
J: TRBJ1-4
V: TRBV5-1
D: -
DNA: TGCGCCAGCAGTTCGTCCCTTTCCACAGCGGCTGAAAAACTGTTTTTT
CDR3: CASSSSLSTAAEKLFF

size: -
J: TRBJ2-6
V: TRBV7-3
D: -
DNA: TGTGCCAGCAGCTTACAGGGCCACAACGTCCTGACTTTC
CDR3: CASSLQGHNVLTF

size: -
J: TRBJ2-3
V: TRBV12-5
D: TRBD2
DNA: TGTGCTAGTGGTTTAGGGGCTAGCGGGAGGACAGATACGCAGTATTTT
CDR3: CASGLGASGRTDTQYF

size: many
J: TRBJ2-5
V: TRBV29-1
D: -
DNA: TGCAGCGGCCTGGGGCAGGGGCAAGAGACCCAGTACTTC
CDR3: CSGLGQGQETQYF

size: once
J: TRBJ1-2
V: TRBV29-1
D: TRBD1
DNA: TGCAGCGTTCATGACAGGGGGCGGGGGTTCACCTTC
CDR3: CSVHDRGRGFTF

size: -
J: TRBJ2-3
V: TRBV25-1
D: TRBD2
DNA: TGTGCCAGCAGTGAAGCCCTGACTAGCGGGAGTATGTCAGATACGCAGTATTTT
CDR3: CASSEALTSGSMSDTQYF

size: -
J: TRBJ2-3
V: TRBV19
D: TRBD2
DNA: TGTGCCAGTAGATACGGCGGGAGGGCCATTGCAGATACGCAGTATTTT
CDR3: CASRYGGRAIADTQYF

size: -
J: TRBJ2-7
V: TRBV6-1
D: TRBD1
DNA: TGTGCCAGCAGTGAACAGGGGGCTAGCTCCTACGAGCAGTACTTC
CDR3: CASSEQGASSYEQYF

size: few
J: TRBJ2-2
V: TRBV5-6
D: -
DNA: TGTGCCAGCAGCTTGGCGGGACACAACACCGGGGAGCTGTTTTTT
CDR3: CASSLAGHNTGELFF

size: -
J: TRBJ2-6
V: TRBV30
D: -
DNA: TGTGCCTGGAGTTCGGGGGCCAACGTCCTGACTTTC
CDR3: CAWSSGANVLTF

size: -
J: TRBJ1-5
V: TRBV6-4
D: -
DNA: TGTGCCAGCAGTGTAGTCCCCAATCAGCCCCAGCATTTT
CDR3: CASSVVPNQPQHF

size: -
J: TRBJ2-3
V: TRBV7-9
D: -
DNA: TGTGCCAGCACCAAAGGAGGGCCCGGTAAAAGGGTAGATACGCAGTATTTT
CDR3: CASTKGGPGKRVDTQYF

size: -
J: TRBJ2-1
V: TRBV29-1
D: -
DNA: TGCAGCGTTGAAGTGAATTCGGGAAATGAGCAGTTCTTC
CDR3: CSVEVNSGNEQFF

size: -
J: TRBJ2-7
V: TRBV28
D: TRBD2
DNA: TGTGCCAGCAGCCCCCCGGGACTAGCCCAGTGGGAGCAGTACTTC
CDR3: CASSPPGLAQWEQYF

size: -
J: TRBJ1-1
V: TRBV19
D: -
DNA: TGTGCCAGTAGTAGTCCCGCAAGGGGAACTGAAGCTTTCTTT
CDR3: CASSSPARGTEAFF

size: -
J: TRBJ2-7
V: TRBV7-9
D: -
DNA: TGTGCCAGCAGCCGCAGACAGCACAGCTCCTACGAGCAGTACTTC
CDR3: CASSRRQHSSYEQYF

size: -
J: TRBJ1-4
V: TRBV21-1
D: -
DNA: TGTGCCAGCACCCAGGGGGTTGGTGAAAAACTGTTTTTT
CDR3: CASTQGVGEKLFF

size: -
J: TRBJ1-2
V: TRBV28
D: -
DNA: TGTGCCAGCAGTGACCCGGGACACCGACCTTACTATGGCTACACCTTC
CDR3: CASSDPGHRPYYGYTF

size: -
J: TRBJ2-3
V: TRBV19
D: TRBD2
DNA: TGTGCCAGTAGTATGGGACTAGAGTTGCGGGCAGATACGCAGTATTTT
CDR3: CASSMGLELRADTQYF

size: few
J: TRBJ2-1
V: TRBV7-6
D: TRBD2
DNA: TGTGCCAGCAGCTCAACTAGCGGGGTTTACAATGAGCAGTTCTTC
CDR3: CASSSTSGVYNEQFF

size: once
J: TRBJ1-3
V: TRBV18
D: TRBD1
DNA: TGTGCCAGCTCGCTGGGACAGCTGGGAGGAAACACCATATATTTT
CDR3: CASSLGQLGGNTIYF

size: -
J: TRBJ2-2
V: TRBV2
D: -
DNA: TGTGCCAGCAGTGACCCCCTCCAAAGGGGTTACACCGGGGAGCTGTTTTTT
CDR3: CASSDPLQRGYTGELFF

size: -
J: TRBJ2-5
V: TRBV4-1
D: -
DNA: TGCGCCAGCAGCCGGGCCGGAGGGGAAATCCAAGAGACCCAGTACTTC
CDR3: CASSRAGGEIQETQYF

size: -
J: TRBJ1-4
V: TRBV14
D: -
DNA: TGTGCCAGCAGCCACTACAATGAAAAACTGTTTTTT
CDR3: CASSHYNEKLFF

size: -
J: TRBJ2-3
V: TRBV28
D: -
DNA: TGTGCCAGCAGCCGGACTGGCACAGATACGCAGTATTTT
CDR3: CASSRTGTDTQYF

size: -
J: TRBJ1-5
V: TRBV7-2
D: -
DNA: TGTGCCAGCAGCTTAGACGGGTTTCAGCCCCAGCATTTT
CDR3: CASSLDGFQPQHF

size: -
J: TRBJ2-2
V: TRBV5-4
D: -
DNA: TGTGCCAGCAGCGCGGATTACGGGGAGCTGTTTTTT
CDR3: CASSADYGELFF

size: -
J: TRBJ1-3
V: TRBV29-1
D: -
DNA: TGCAGCGGCCAGGGCCCCTCTGGAAACACCATATATTTT
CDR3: CSGQGPSGNTIYF

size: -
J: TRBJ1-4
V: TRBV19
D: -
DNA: TGTGCCAGTAGTGCCAGGACATCAACTAATGAAAAACTGTTTTTT
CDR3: CASSARTSTNEKLFF

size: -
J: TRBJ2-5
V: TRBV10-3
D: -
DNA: TGTGCCATCAGAGGACAGCAAGAGACCCAGTACTTC
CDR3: CAIRGQQETQYF

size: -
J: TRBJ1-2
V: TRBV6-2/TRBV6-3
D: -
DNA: TGTGCCAGCAGTTCCTTGACACTTTATGGCTACACCTTC
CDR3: CASSSLTLYGYTF

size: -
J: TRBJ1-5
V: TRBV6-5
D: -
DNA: TGTGCCAGCAGTTCTACTCGTCAGCCCCAGCATTTT
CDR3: CASSSTRQPQHF

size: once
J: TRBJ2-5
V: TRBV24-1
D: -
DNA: TGTGCCACCAGCGCAACTAGCTCGGTAGAGACCCAGTACTTC
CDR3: CATSATSSVETQYF

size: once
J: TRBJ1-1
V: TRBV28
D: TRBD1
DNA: TGTGCCAGCAGTCCGAAGCCGGGACAGGGGCGTAACGAAGCTTTCTTT
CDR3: CASSPKPGQGRNEAFF

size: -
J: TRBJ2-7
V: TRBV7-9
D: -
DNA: TGTGCCAGCGGCGACGGAGGGCCCCCCTACGAGCAGTACTTC
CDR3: CASGDGGPPYEQYF

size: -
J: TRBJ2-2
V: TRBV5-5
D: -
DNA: TGTGCCAGCATCCCCCTCGGGGTCGGGGAGCTGTTTTTT
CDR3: CASIPLGVGELFF

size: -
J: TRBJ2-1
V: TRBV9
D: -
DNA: TGTGCCAGCAGCACTCAACCGGGGAACGATGAGCAGTTCTTC
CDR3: CASSTQPGNDEQFF

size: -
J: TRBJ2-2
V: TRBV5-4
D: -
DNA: TGTGCCAGCAGACCCGACACATACACCGGGGAGCTGTTTTTT
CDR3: CASRPDTYTGELFF

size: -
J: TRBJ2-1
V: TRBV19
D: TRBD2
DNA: TGTGCCAGTAGTATAGGACTAGCCTCCTACAATGAGCAGTTCTTC
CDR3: CASSIGLASYNEQFF

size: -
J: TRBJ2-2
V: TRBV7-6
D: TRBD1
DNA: TGTGCCAGCAGCCCCACGCCCGGGACAGGGGTAGCCGGGGAGCTGTTTTTT
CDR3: CASSPTPGTGVAGELFF